This T cell receptor beta chain was sequenced during a study of T cell responses to AZD1222 COVID-19 vaccine. In the case of this clone: Its antigen is not identified.

Study results and caveats: Unmutated regions of variants are reportedly targeted by nearly half of spike-specific TCRs. Repertoires were collected only later (after the peak T cell response had occurred). Spike regions recognized by vaccine-associated CD4 TCRs spanned the protein, led by 160-218 and 743-854.

Germline loops: CDR1 SGHTA, CDR2 FQGNSA. The V gene end was trimmed by 5 bases and the J gene end by 15 bases; junction bases not matched to a gene: 10. This CDR3 has 14 amino acids. Repertoires were generated with immunoSEQ multiplex PCR, while TCRdb's copy carries only in-frame clones and drops some. The profile shows roughly 200,000 clones, about 91% of them singletons. The origin of this receptor is an adult in good health. The specimen comprised peripheral blood, sampled on day 0 of AZD1222 vaccination. The chain couples TRBV7-2 to TRBJ1-6; 10 bases line up with TRBD1. The CDR3 nucleotides read TGTGCCAGCAGCCTTGGCCCGACAGGGGGCAACCTCCACTTT. It translates to CASSLGPTGGNLHF. The whole variable domain, filled in from reference TRBV7-2 and TRBJ1-6, reads GAGVSQSPSNKVTEKGKDVELRCDPISGHTALYWYRQSLGQGLEFLIYFQGNSAPDKSGLPSDRFSAERTGGSVSTLTIQRTQQEDSAVYLCASSLGPTGGNLHFGNGTRLTVT.